This T cell receptor beta chain was profiled in a study of shared clonotypes between healthy human individuals. Background on the study: Donor ages ranged 18 to 49 years: a couple of women, a few men. Every donor yielded three CD4 naive, three CD4 memory, two CD8 naive and one CD8 memory plate.

Assay: immunoSEQ multiplex PCR; the TCRdb copy retains only in-frame clones and omits some. Of millions of clones in the sample, 90% to 95% were seen once. Whole-study results and caveats: A few donors had 5% to 6% of their naive CD4 clonotypes in common. Generally, estimated richness proved larger in naive subsets than it did in memory subsets.

This clone was detected a few times. Its antigen is unknown. After removal of 7 bases from V and 6 bases from J, the junction contained 14 bases not matched to a gene. This CDR3 is 15 amino acids long. Germline V CDR1 and CDR2: SQVTM, ANQGSEA. The sequence was obtained from a man between 18 and 35 years old in good health. Some clones in this sample may be carry-over from other donors' samples. This rearrangement joins TRBV29-1 to TRBJ2-2, with 7 bases lining up with TRBD1. The sample was naive CD4+ T cells from PBMCs. Subset here: CD45RA+ positively selected. This CDR3 is CSAHERGREAGELFF. Here the CDR3 DNA reads TGCAGCGCCCATGAAAGGGGGCGCGAGGCCGGGGAGCTGTTTTTT.